These 23 T cell receptor beta chains were all obtained from the same sample, sequenced in a study of spatial heterogeneity in lung cancer. Time point here: sample taken at primary tumor resection. Whole RNA was taken from tumor, nontumor lung or frozen PBMC; it was then sequenced unsorted. MiXCR, applied by TCRdb to the 5' RACE reads, yields one record per CDR3 protein. The table has 3,000 to 4,000 distinct CDR3 sequences, 8.4% seen once. The sequenced sample was PBMCs, obtained at surgery. These receptors all come from a female donor with early-stage non-small cell lung cancer.

This clonotype occurred many times. The rearrangement uses TRBV6-5 and TRBJ1-5, with 10 bases matching TRBD1. V was clipped by 8 bases and J by 2 bases; unmatched bases: 3. This CDR3 has 14 residues. Germline V gene sequence: CDR1 MNHEY, CDR2 SVGAGI. In DNA, the CDR3 is TGTGCCAGCCAAGGGACAGGGGGCAATCAGCCCCAGCATTTT. Translation gives CASQGTGGNQPQHF.

This clonotype has just a few counts. The chain uses TRBV6-6 and TRBJ2-3; D uncertain. The CDR3 extends over 12 amino acids. Germline loops: CDR1 MNHNY, CDR2 SVGAGI (reference sequence). Trimming took 5 bases from V and 4 from J, leaving 7 bases between them. CDR3 coding DNA: TGTGCCAGCAGTCAGAGTCCAGATACGCAGTATTTT. Protein product: CASSQSPDTQYF.

This clonotype is medium-sized in the sample. The rearrangement joins TRBV2 to TRBJ2-1; 7 nucleotides line up with TRBD1. V gave up 6 bases and J gave up 0 bases; unmatched junction bases: 8. This CDR3 is 16 amino acids long. Per the germline V gene, CDR1 is SNHLY and CDR2 is FYNNEI. The CDR3 sequence is CASSVRGTSSYNEQFF. In DNA form, the CDR3 reads TGTGCCAGCAGCGTCAGGGGGACGAGCTCCTACAATGAGCAGTTCTTC. The whole variable domain, filled in from reference TRBV2 and TRBJ2-1, reads EPEVTQTPSHQVTQMGQEVILRCVPISNHLYFYWYRQILGQKVEFLVSFYNNEISEKSEIFDDQFSVERPDGSNFTLKIRSTKLEDSAMYFCASSVRGTSSYNEQFFGPGTRLTVL.

This clonotype was seen many times. The rearrangement links TRBV5-1 to TRBJ1-5, with TRBD1 matching over 8 bases. After removal of 2 bases from V and 1 base from J, the junction contained 2 bases not matched to a gene. Germline V lookup: CDR1 SGHRS, CDR2 YFSETQ. The CDR3 loop spans 15 amino acids. The CDR3 reads CASSFTGGSNQPQHF. DNA for the CDR3: TGCGCCAGCAGCTTTACAGGGGGGAGCAATCAGCCCCAGCATTTT.

In its sample, this clonotype is medium-sized. The chain has TRBV4-2 and TRBJ2-7, with 7 bases identical to TRBD1. The germline V gene has CDR1 LGHNA and CDR2 YNFKEQ. The CDR3 covers 15 residues. J was trimmed by 3 bases and V by 1 base; bases with no gene match: 6. The CDR3 protein is CASSQARTGGYEQYF. CDR3 bases: TGTGCCAGCAGCCAAGCTAGGACAGGCGGCTACGAGCAGTACTTC.

The chain employs TRBV18 and TRBJ2-7, with D uncertain. Trimming cost V 2 bases and J 5 bases, with 13 bases left between them. The CDR3 is 14 residues long. Germline lookup yields CDR1 KGHSH and CDR2 LQKENI. The CDR3 DNA reads as TGTGCCAGCTCACCATCCGGTGATAGCAACGAGCAGTACTTC. Amino acid sequence: CASSPSGDSNEQYF.

In its sample, this clonotype was seen many times. CDR3 in DNA: TGTGCCAGCAGCTCGTGGACAGGGTCCTCTGTCGCCAAAAACATTCAGTACTTC. Amino acid sequence: CASSSWTGSSVAKNIQYF. This sequence joins TRBV7-9 and TRBJ2-4, with 8 bases matching TRBD1. The CDR3 has 18 amino acids. The J segment lost 1 base and the V segment lost 4 bases, leaving 12 bases of the junction unmatched. CDR1 SEHNR and CDR2 FQNEAQ come from the germline V gene (reference sequence).

This clonotype is classed as medium-sized. The V call is TRBV2, the J call TRBJ1-2, with D hard to call. This CDR3 has 12 residues. V lost 5 bases, J lost 2 bases, and 6 bases lay in between. Germline loops: CDR1 SNHLY, CDR2 FYNNEI. CDR3 DNA sequence: TGTGCCAGCAGTCTTGCCAACTATGGCTACACCTTC. It translates to CASSLANYGYTF.

This clonotype was recorded many times. V usage is TRBV7-3 and J usage is TRBJ2-5, with D tentatively TRBD1 (6 bases). CDR3 length: 15 amino acids. Trimming removed 5 bases from V and 5 bases from J, with 18 bases in between. Germline V gene lookup returns CDR1 SGHTA and CDR2 FQGTGA. For the CDR3, the DNA is TGTGCCAGCAGCCCAACCCAGGGGTCTGGGGAGACCCAGTACTTC. It specifies CASSPTQGSGETQYF.

Ten or more counts support this clonotype. The chain joins TRBV7-2 to TRBJ2-1; no firm D call. The germline V and J ends were trimmed by 3 bases and 6 bases, with 15 bases remaining between them. CDR1 SGHTA and CDR2 FQGNSA come from the germline V gene. The CDR3 is made up of 15 amino acids. CDR3 coding DNA: TGTGCCAGCAGCTTTTCGGTACTGGCACCCAATGAGCAGTTCTTC. Protein product: CASSFSVLAPNEQFF.

This clonotype appeared many times. V is TRBV24-1 and J is TRBJ2-1; no clear D gene. Trimming pared 5 bases from V and 12 bases from J, leaving 13 bases between. Germline V gives CDR1 KGHDR, CDR2 SFDVKD. The CDR3 loop spans 12 amino acids. This chain's CDR3 is CATSGSTRPQFF. CDR3 sequence (DNA): TGTGCCACCAGTGGATCTACGCGCCCGCAGTTCTTC.

This clonotype was counted many times. This chain links TRBV6-4 with TRBJ1-5; D gene uncertain. This CDR3 comprises 19 residues. The V gene's germline CDR1 is MRHNA and CDR2 SNTAGT. V lost 2 bases to trimming and J lost 1 base, with 21 bases between them. CDR3 region: CASSDPGQCTLVSNQPQHF. For the CDR3, the DNA is TGTGCCAGCAGTGACCCTGGGCAGTGTACGCTGGTGAGCAATCAGCCCCAGCATTTT.

The sample holds a few counts of this clonotype. The gene calls are TRBV20-1 and TRBJ2-5; tentatively, D is TRBD1 (5 bases). CDR1 DFQATT and CDR2 SNEGSKA come from the germline V gene (reference sequence). The CDR3 has 14 residues. Deletions cut 3 bases from V and 5 bases from J, with 16 bases between. CDR3 nucleotide sequence: TGCAGTGCTAGCACTACTACAGGATTGGAGACCCAGTACTTC. Translated, it gives CSASTTTGLETQYF.

In this sample, this clonotype turned up many times. The chain joins TRBV18 to TRBJ2-1, with D possibly TRBD2 on 5 matching bases. The germline V gene encodes CDR1 KGHSH and CDR2 LQKENI. Trimming left V 3 bases short and J 12 bases short, with 18 bases between. The CDR3 sequence is 14 residues long. CDR3 DNA: TGTGCCAGCTCACCGGTCGGGGTTTCAGTTCCGCAGTTCTTC. Protein sequence: CASSPVGVSVPQFF.

This clonotype is medium-sized (0.01 to 0.1%) within its sample. This rearrangement joins TRBV20-1 to TRBJ2-1; 7 bases line up with TRBD2. Germline CDR1 reads DFQATT; CDR2 reads SNEGSKA (reference sequence). The V segment lost 1 base and the J segment 0 bases; nucleotides outside the gene matches: 6. The CDR3 consists of 16 residues. The DNA for the CDR3 is TGCAGTGCTAGAGGGGGAGGGGTTAGCTCCTACAATGAGCAGTTCTTC. As protein: CSARGGGVSSYNEQFF.

This clonotype is judged medium-sized. The chain employs TRBV5-6 and TRBJ1-5, with D unclear. This CDR3 contains 13 residues. The V gene's germline CDR1 is SGHDT and CDR2 YYEEEE. V was cut by 1 base and J by 3 bases, with 5 bases left in between. CDR3 DNA: TGTGCCAGCAGCTTGACGAACAATCAGCCCCAGCATTTT. This translates into CASSLTNNQPQHF.

In this sample, this clonotype is medium-sized. The CDR3 region is CASSYRDRPVYGYTF. For the CDR3, the DNA is TGTGCCAGCAGTTACCGTGACAGGCCCGTTTATGGCTACACCTTC. The chain carries TRBV6-2 or TRBV6-3 and TRBJ1-2; TRBD1 might be the D (6 bases). Trimming took 2 bases from V and 5 from J, leaving 15 bases between them. The CDR3 is 15 residues long. Germline V gene data show CDR1 as MNHEY and CDR2 as SVGEGT.

This clonotype was seen repeatedly, ten times or more. The J gene is TRBJ2-1, the V gene TRBV4-2; D tentatively reads TRBD1 or TRBD2 (7 bases each). This CDR3 region has 16 residues. CDR1 is LGHNA, CDR2 YNFKEQ, per germline. Trimming stripped 1 base from V and 12 bases from J, with 22 bases between. CDR3 protein: CASSQGGGGGPMGQFF. As DNA, the CDR3 is TGTGCCAGCAGCCAAGGAGGGGGCGGGGGCCCCATGGGGCAGTTCTTC.

This clonotype appeared many times. V gene TRBV2 combines with J gene TRBJ1-4, with D unresolved. Germline lookup yields CDR1 SNHLY and CDR2 FYNNEI. The CDR3 is 13 amino acids. V gave up 2 bases and J gave up 5 bases, with 6 bases separating them. The CDR3, as DNA: TGTGCCAGCAGTGAACTAGTAAATGAAAAACTGTTTTTT. It codes for CASSELVNEKLFF.

This clonotype was seen ten or more times. The chain links TRBV14 to TRBJ2-1; TRBD1 agrees at 7 bases. With 1 base clipped from V and 4 bases from J, the junction kept 1 base outside the gene matches. CDR1 and CDR2 (germline): SGHDN, FVKESK. The CDR3 runs 14 residues. The DNA for the CDR3 is TGTGCCAGCAGCCAAGCGACAGGGTACAATGAGCAGTTCTTC. It codes for CASSQATGYNEQFF.

The sample holds many counts of this clonotype. The rearrangement uses TRBV7-2 and TRBJ2-7, with 10 nucleotides matching TRBD1. V lost 4 bases to trimming and J lost 4 bases; unmatched junction nucleotides: 7. Germline lookup yields CDR1 SGHTA and CDR2 FQGNSA. The CDR3 runs to 15 residues. CDR3 sequence reads: CASSSKPGQGYEQYF. The CDR3 DNA reads TGTGCCAGCAGCTCCAAACCGGGACAGGGGTACGAGCAGTACTTC.

This clonotype is deemed medium-sized. The CDR3 coding sequence is TGTGCCAGCGGCCTCGGGGGGCTTTCAGCCGAGCAGTACTTC. Amino acid sequence: CASGLGGLSAEQYF. The rearrangement uses TRBV13 and TRBJ2-7, with D maybe TRBD2 (7 bases). Between the trimmed V and J ends, which lost 8 bases and 6 bases, there was a span of 20 bases. The CDR3 runs to 14 residues. Per germline, CDR1 PRHDT and CDR2 FYEKMQ (reference sequence).

This clonotype was seen at least ten times. This chain joins TRBV29-1 and TRBJ2-7; possibly TRBD2 for D (6 bases). This CDR3 has 14 amino acids. V shed 6 bases and J shed 1 base, with 16 bases lying between them. Germline V gene lookup returns CDR1 SQVTM and CDR2 ANQGSEA. This CDR3 reads CSVRSGTGSYEQYF. The CDR3 DNA follows: TGCAGCGTACGCTCCGGGACTGGTTCCTACGAGCAGTACTTC.